This T cell receptor (beta chain) was sequenced for a study of T cells after posttransplantation cyclophosphamide. CDR1 is MNHNS, CDR2 SASEGT, per germline. V was clipped by 6 bases and J by 4 bases; unmatched bases: 7. This CDR3 contains 15 residues. Study observations and caveats: Blood and skin or GI T cell repertoires showed limited TRB overlap. Later blood repertoires were often dominated by clones from the donor CD8+ memory compartment. Recipient CMV seropositivity and CMV reactivation strongly tracked TRB clonality.

This clone has only one observation. The antigen is undetermined. Repertoires were generated with immunoSEQ multiplex PCR, while TCRdb's copy carries only in-frame clones and drops some. Altogether approximately 23,000 clones are present, about 82% being singletons, with the ten largest covering around 6.9%. This chain connects TRBV6-1 to TRBJ2-1, with 9 bases fitting TRBD1. The sample comprised PBMCs. This receptor was taken from a woman between 55 and 75 years old with a blood cancer, CMV-positive, and with a related stem cell donor. The CDR3 loop reads CASSKTGTGYNEQFF. The CDR3 DNA reads as TGTGCCAGCAGCAAGACCGGGACAGGGTACAATGAGCAGTTCTTC.